These 17 T cell receptor beta chains share one sample of origin, sequenced in a study of T cells in Graves' hyperthyroidism and ophthalmopathy. Authors of the study amplified TCR beta CDR3 regions from RNA transcripts. Carried out on the TCR CDR3, a first-round RT-PCR used the HTBI primer set. One entry per CDR3 protein results from TCRdb running MiXCR on the multiplex PCR reads. This sample has under 300,000 distinct CDR3 sequences; more than 14% occur once, and the top ten carry roughly 13%. Sequenced: blood. The receptors derive from a woman aged 40 to 55 with Graves' hyperthyroidism that later progressed to Graves' ophthalmopathy.

This clonotype was recorded at least ten times. This chain links TRBV6-1 with TRBJ2-1; a weak D match, TRBD1 (6 bases). This CDR3 is built from 15 residues. Germline loops: CDR1 MNHNS, CDR2 SASEGT. Trimming cost V 6 bases and J 4 bases, with 16 bases left between them. The CDR3 loop is CASRSRGKRYNEQFF. DNA for the CDR3: TGTGCCAGCAGGTCGAGGGGGAAGAGGTACAATGAGCAGTTCTTC.

Regarding this clonotype: Relative to the germline gene, one junction end is altered; a read error may explain this. V and J are TRBV4-1 and TRBJ2-3; 7 positions agree with TRBD1. CDR3 size: 11 residues. Germline V gives CDR1 MGHRA, CDR2 YSYEKL. CDR3 sequence (DNA): TGCGCCCGCAGCCGTGGACAGGCGCAGTATTTT. This gives the protein CARSRGQAQYF.

V and J are TRBV5-4 and TRBJ2-7; 9 nucleotides align to TRBD2. The V gene's germline CDR1 is SGHNT and CDR2 YYREEE (reference sequence). The V segment lost 0 bases and the J segment 7 bases; nucleotides outside the gene matches: 2. CDR3 size: 13 residues. DNA for the CDR3: TGTGCCAGCAGCTTGGGACTAGCGGTTGAGCAGTACTTC. Encoded protein: CASSLGLAVEQYF.

This clonotype was detected ten times or more. The V and J genes are TRBV3-1 and TRBJ2-1, with 7 bases that match TRBD2. CDR3 length: 16 residues. The germline V gene encodes CDR1 LGHDT and CDR2 YNNKEL (reference sequence). Unmatched junction bases numbered 4, after V lost 0 bases and J lost 2 bases. CDR3 nucleotides: TGTGCCAGCAGCCAAGAGGGGGGGTTCACCTACAATGAGCAGTTCTTC. This encodes CASSQEGGFTYNEQFF.

This clonotype was picked up a small number of times. The chain is built from TRBV5-1 and TRBJ1-2; tentative D call: TRBD1 (6 bases). From germline, CDR1 is SGHRS and CDR2 YFSETQ. Trimming left V 4 bases short and J 4 bases short, with 14 bases between. This CDR3 spans 14 amino acids. Here the CDR3 reads CASSEKDRPYGYTF. CDR3 nucleotides: TGCGCCAGCAGCGAAAAGGACAGACCCTATGGCTACACCTTC. Full variable domain (missing parts from reference TRBV5-1 and TRBJ1-2): KAGVTQTPRYLIKTRGQQVTLSCSPISGHRSVSWYQQTPGQGLQFLFEYFSETQRNKGNFPGRFSGRQFSNSRSEMNVSTLELGDSALYLCASSEKDRPYGYTFGSGTRLTVV.

This clonotype was recorded at least ten times. This rearrangement joins TRBV19 to TRBJ1-5, with 9 bases that match TRBD1. Germline CDR1 and CDR2: LNHDA and SQIVND (reference sequence). The CDR3 covers 16 residues. Unmatched junction bases numbered 5, after V lost 4 bases and J lost 1 base. CDR3 sequence: CASSTRTGVSNQPQHF. CDR3 DNA sequence: TGTGCCAGTAGTACCCGGACAGGGGTGAGCAATCAGCCCCAGCATTTT.

In its sample, this clonotype was seen many times. This rearrangement joins TRBV28 to TRBJ1-2; D possibly corresponds to TRBD1 (6 bases). The CDR3 runs 11 residues. CDR1 and CDR2 (germline): MDHEN, SYDVKM. Between the trimmed V and J ends, which lost 4 bases and 14 bases, there was a span of 14 bases. CDR3 DNA sequence: TGTGCCAGCAGTTCCAACGGGACACCTACCTTC. Amino acid sequence: CASSSNGTPTF.

This clonotype was seen many times. The rearrangement links TRBV24-1 to TRBJ2-3, with 9 bases fitting TRBD2. The CDR3 totals 15 residues. The germline CDR1 and CDR2 sequences are KGHDR and SFDVKD. J was trimmed by 3 bases and V by 4 bases; bases with no gene match: 4. CDR3 in amino acids: CATSDPGLATDTQYF. DNA of the CDR3: TGTGCCACCAGTGACCCGGGACTAGCAACAGATACGCAGTATTTT.

This clonotype has ten or more counts. V usage is TRBV28 and J usage is TRBJ1-1; 8 bases fit TRBD1. The CDR3 has 16 residues. The junction had 7 bases not matched to a gene; V was cut back by 0 bases and J by 4 bases. The germline CDR1 and CDR2 sequences are MDHEN and SYDVKM. The DNA for the CDR3 is TGTGCCAGCAGTTTATGGGTGGGTACAGGGGGCACTGAAGCTTTCTTT. Amino acid sequence: CASSLWVGTGGTEAFF.

This clonotype was observed at least ten times. The chain couples TRBV28 to TRBJ2-1; 7 bases are a match to TRBD1. The CDR3 runs 17 residues. CDR1 is MDHEN and CDR2 is SYDVKM in the germline V gene. J lost 6 bases, V lost 7 bases, and 18 bases had no gene match. This CDR3 reads CASINRLTGKVANEQFF. The CDR3 nucleotides read TGTGCCAGCATCAATCGACTGACAGGGAAAGTTGCCAATGAGCAGTTCTTC. The full variable domain, completed using reference TRBV28 and TRBJ2-1, is DVKVTQSSRYLVKRTGEKVFLECVQDMDHENMFWYRQDPGLGLRLIYFSYDVKMKEKGDIPEGYSVSREKKERFSLILESASTNQTSMYLCASINRLTGKVANEQFFGPGTRLTVL.

This clonotype was seen only a few times. The chain uses TRBV30 and TRBJ1-2; possible D gene TRBD1, 6 bases. This CDR3 comprises 11 residues. Germline CDR1 and CDR2: GTSNPN and SVGIG (reference sequence). The CDR3 coding sequence is TGTGCGGCCCAGGGGATTCGTGGCTACACCTTC. This sequence encodes CAAQGIRGYTF.

This rearrangement joins TRBV20-1 to TRBJ2-1; D call uncertain. Deletions cut 3 bases from V and 2 bases from J, with 17 bases between. Germline CDR1 and CDR2: DFQATT and SNEGSKA (reference sequence). There are 16 residues in the CDR3. CDR3 sequence (DNA): TGCAGTGCTAGGAGCCCCGTCGGCGCAGCCTACAATGAGCAGTTCTTC. The encoded protein is CSARSPVGAAYNEQFF.

This clonotype was observed at least ten times. The rearrangement links TRBV2 to TRBJ2-1; D not certain. V lost 3 bases and J lost 2, with 5 bases in between. The germline CDR1 and CDR2 sequences are SNHLY and FYNNEI. There are 13 residues in the CDR3. The CDR3 protein is CASSDLAYNEQFF. CDR3 DNA sequence: TGTGCCAGCAGTGATTTGGCCTACAATGAGCAGTTCTTC. Complete variable domain (other parts from reference TRBV2 and TRBJ2-1): EPEVTQTPSHQVTQMGQEVILRCVPISNHLYFYWYRQILGQKVEFLVSFYNNEISEKSEIFDDQFSVERPDGSNFTLKIRSTKLEDSAMYFCASSDLAYNEQFFGPGTRLTVL.

This clonotype has at least ten counts. The V and J genes are TRBV5-5 and TRBJ1-2, with no clear D. The CDR3 is 13 residues long. V gave up 2 bases and J gave up 6 bases, with 11 bases separating them. From germline, CDR1 is SGHKS and CDR2 YYEKEE (reference sequence). The CDR3 DNA reads as TGTGCCAGCAGCTTCGAGGGTTGGGATGGCTACACCTTC. The encoded protein is CASSFEGWDGYTF.

The sample holds many counts of this clonotype. The chain combines TRBV28 with TRBJ1-2, with 9 bases aligning to TRBD1. Losses at the gene ends were 3 bases for V and 3 bases for J; bases not matched to a gene: 5. In germline, CDR1 is MDHEN, CDR2 SYDVKM. The CDR3 loop spans 15 amino acids. CDR3 nucleotide sequence: TGTGCCAGCAGTTTGACAGGGGGAAATGACTATGGCTACACCTTC. It translates to CASSLTGGNDYGYTF.

This clonotype has at least ten counts. The chain is built from TRBV11-2 and TRBJ1-4, with 7 bases aligning to TRBD1. CDR1 and CDR2 from the germline V gene are SGHAT and FQNNGV. This CDR3 has 16 amino acids. The V gene end was trimmed by 4 bases and the J gene end by 11 bases; junction bases not matched to a gene: 16. As DNA, the CDR3 is TGTGCCAGCAGCTCAATGAAAGGGGGCGCCCCCGGGAAACTGTTTTTT. The encoded protein is CASSSMKGGAPGKLFF.

CDR3 DNA sequence: TGTGCCAGCAGCTCGCACGTTCAGGGGTCCACTGAAGCTTTCTTT. Protein product: CASSSHVQGSTEAFF. The genes are TRBV7-9 and TRBJ1-1; D possibly corresponds to TRBD1 (6 bases). CDR3 size: 15 residues. Germline-derived CDR1 and CDR2 are SEHNR and FQNEAQ (reference sequence). The V end was cut by 4 bases, the J end by 4 bases, with 16 bases between. Based on the CDR3 plus reference TRBV7-9 and TRBJ1-1, the full variable domain is DTGVSQNPRHKITKRGQNVTFRCDPISEHNRLYWYRQTLGQGPEFLTYFQNEAQLEKSRLLSDRFSAERPKGSFSTLEIQRTEQGDSAMYLCASSSHVQGSTEAFFGQGTRLTVV.